Below are 21 T cell receptor beta chains sequenced from a single sample in a study of T cell responses to AZD1222 COVID-19 vaccine. TCRdb's copy holds only in-frame clones and misses some; the assay was immunoSEQ multiplex PCR. The sample lists approximately 120,000 clones; roughly 91% were seen once. Sample: peripheral blood, taken on day 0 of MenACWY control vaccination. These receptors all stem from an adult in good health.

This clone was seen a single time. The J gene is TRBJ2-7, the V gene TRBV6-2 or TRBV6-3, with a weak D call TRBD1 (5 bases). Germline loops: CDR1 MNHEY, CDR2 SVGEGT. The V end was cut by 0 bases, the J end by 9 bases, with 30 bases between. The CDR3 has 19 amino acids. CDR3 residues: CASSYSSTGATLVFDRQYF. The CDR3 nucleotides read TGTGCCAGCAGTTACTCATCGACTGGGGCCACCCTAGTTTTCGATCGGCAGTACTTC.

The chain carries TRBV5-6 and TRBJ2-6; the D is unclear. The CDR3 spans 15 residues. V was pared by 4 bases and J by 0 bases, with 8 bases between. The germline V gene encodes CDR1 SGHDT and CDR2 YYEEEE. For the CDR3, the DNA is TGTGCCAGCAGCGCACGGACCTCTGGGGCCAACGTCCTGACTTTC. This translates into CASSARTSGANVLTF.

This rearrangement joins TRBV6-2 or TRBV6-3 to TRBJ2-7; TRBD2 matches 12 bases. The CDR3 is 14 amino acids. V trimming: 5 bases; J trimming: 6 bases; junction bases outside the gene matches: 5. Germline loops: CDR1 MNHEY, CDR2 SVGEGT. The CDR3 DNA is TGTGCCAGCAGTCAGACTAGCGGGAGTTCCGAGCAGTACTTC. Amino acid sequence: CASSQTSGSSEQYF.

This clone was observed once. The V gene is TRBV6-1, the J gene TRBJ1-5; no clear D. In germline, CDR1 is MNHNS, CDR2 SASEGT. The V end was cut by 0 bases, the J end by 5 bases, with 14 bases between. CDR3 size: 16 residues. In DNA form, the CDR3 reads TGTGCCAGCAGTGAAGCGCTCGGGATAAGGTATCAGCCCCAGCATTTT. This sequence encodes CASSEALGIRYQPQHF.

In its sample, this clone was seen a few times. The gene calls are TRBV5-1 and TRBJ2-7, with 7 bases matching TRBD2. The ends lost 4 bases at V and 1 base at J; junction bases unmatched: 2. Germline V gene data show CDR1 as SGHRS and CDR2 as YFSETQ. The CDR3 extends over 13 amino acids. DNA of the CDR3: TGCGCCAGCAGCGGACTAGTATCCTACGAGCAGTACTTC. Translation: CASSGLVSYEQYF.

The chain uses TRBV12-3 or TRBV12-4 and TRBJ1-1; D remains ambiguous. V lost 3 bases and J lost 3, with 8 bases in between. The CDR3 has 13 residues. The CDR3 region is CASSFRRDTEAFF. CDR3 in DNA: TGTGCCAGCAGTTTCCGAAGAGACACTGAAGCTTTCTTT.

The chain links TRBV7-9 to TRBJ1-3; D call uncertain. This CDR3 has 12 amino acids. Germline CDR1 reads SEHNR; CDR2 reads FQNEAQ (reference sequence). Trimming pared 1 base from V and 4 bases from J, leaving 2 bases between. The CDR3 here is CASSLGGNTIYF. In nucleotides, the CDR3 is TGTGCCAGCAGCTTAGGAGGAAACACCATATATTTT.

This chain uses TRBV18 with TRBJ2-2; D is perhaps TRBD2 (6 bases). The length of the CDR3 is 16 residues. Trimming cost V 2 bases and J 3 bases, with 13 bases left between them. Germline CDR1 KGHSH, CDR2 LQKENI. CDR3 protein: CASSPAGSGYTGELFF. CDR3 coding DNA: TGTGCCAGCTCACCAGCCGGGAGTGGCTACACCGGGGAGCTGTTTTTT. Full variable domain (remainder filled in from reference TRBV18 and TRBJ2-2): NAGVMQNPRHLVRRRGQEARLRCSPMKGHSHVYWYRQLPEEGLKFMVYLQKENIIDESGMPKERFSAEFPKEGPSILRIQQVVRGDSAAYFCASSPAGSGYTGELFFGEGSRLTVL.

This clone was observed once. The genes are TRBV9 and TRBJ2-7; 7 bases fit TRBD2. The CDR3 totals 14 residues. The V gene end was trimmed by 3 bases and the J gene end by 0 bases; junction bases not matched to a gene: 3. Per the germline V gene, CDR1 is SGDLS and CDR2 is YYNGEE. The CDR3 region is CASSAGGSSYEQYF. The CDR3 DNA follows: TGTGCCAGCAGCGCCGGGGGGAGCTCCTACGAGCAGTACTTC.

The CDR3 DNA reads TGTGCCAGCAGTTACGGCGGGGTTGCCAATGAGCAGTTCTTC. Its translation is CASSYGGVANEQFF. The genes are TRBV6-5 and TRBJ2-1; tentatively, D is TRBD2 (6 bases). In germline, CDR1 is MNHEY, CDR2 SVGAGI. The CDR3 runs 14 residues. The ends were cut back, 2 bases at V and 6 bases at J, with 11 bases in the middle.

This clone came up a few times. The chain has TRBV7-9 and TRBJ2-7; 7 nucleotides align to TRBD1. Germline CDR1 SEHNR, CDR2 FQNEAQ (reference sequence). J lost 2 bases, V lost 6 bases, and 7 bases had no gene match. CDR3 length equals 14 residues. CDR3 sequence reads: CASRSTGQPYEQYF. CDR3 in DNA: TGTGCCAGCAGGTCTACGGGACAGCCCTACGAGCAGTACTTC.

The genes are TRBV19 and TRBJ1-1; the D is unclear. The CDR3 has 13 amino acids. Germline V gene data show CDR1 as LNHDA and CDR2 as SQIVND (reference sequence). V gave up 1 base and J gave up 7 bases, with 10 bases separating them. The CDR3 region has the DNA TGTGCCAGTAGTATAGTTACGGGGATTGAAGCTTTCTTT. This encodes CASSIVTGIEAFF. The complete variable domain, with remaining parts taken from reference TRBV19 and TRBJ1-1, reads DGGITQSPKYLFRKEGQNVTLSCEQNLNHDAMYWYRQDPGQGLRLIYYSQIVNDFQKGDIAEGYSVSREKKESFPLTVTSAQKNPTAFYLCASSIVTGIEAFFGQGTRLTVV.

The chain is built from TRBV5-1 and TRBJ1-4, with D tentatively TRBD1 (5 bases). The CDR3 has 14 residues. The V gene lost 0 bases and the J gene lost 6 bases, with 9 bases spanning the gap. Germline CDR1 is SGHRS and CDR2 is YFSETQ. The CDR3, as DNA: TGCGCCAGCAGCTTGGCATCGACAGATGAAAAACTGTTTTTT. The encoded protein is CASSLASTDEKLFF.

This clone was seen a single time. This chain uses TRBV5-1 with TRBJ2-1, with 9 nucleotides matching TRBD2. CDR3 length: 15 amino acids. The ends lost 0 bases at V and 7 bases at J; junction bases unmatched: 5. Germline values: CDR1 SGHRS, CDR2 YFSETQ. The CDR3, as DNA: TGCGCCAGCAGCTTGGTAGCGGGGGAAAAGAATGAGCAGTTCTTC. The encoded protein is CASSLVAGEKNEQFF.

The CDR3 DNA reads as TGTGCCATCAGTGATCCTACCTTAGGACTAGCGGGAGAGGAGCAGTTCTTC. Its protein is CAISDPTLGLAGEEQFF. The chain carries TRBV10-3 and TRBJ2-1; 13 bases line up with TRBD2. Germline CDR1 ENHRY, CDR2 SYGVKD. V lost 3 bases, J lost 10 bases, and 12 bases stayed unmatched. The CDR3 consists of 17 residues.

This clone was picked up a small number of times. The chain recombines TRBV7-9 with TRBJ1-1; D is undetermined. V lost 1 base and J 4 bases, leaving 13 bases between the germline ends. The CDR3 is 15 amino acids. Germline V lookup: CDR1 SEHNR, CDR2 FQNEAQ (reference sequence). The CDR3 nucleotides read TGTGCCAGCAGCTTAGTGTCAGGTCGATCCACTGAAGCTTTCTTT. It specifies CASSLVSGRSTEAFF.

V gene TRBV2 combines with J gene TRBJ1-2; D gene ambiguous. The CDR3 sequence is 14 residues long. V lost 5 bases to trimming and J lost 6 bases, with 16 bases between them. Germline CDR1 is SNHLY and CDR2 is FYNNEI. CDR3 loop: CASSTRTDPNGYTF. DNA of the CDR3: TGTGCCAGCAGTACAAGGACCGATCCTAATGGCTACACCTTC.

About this clone itself: The sample contains more than one DNA sequence encoding this CDR3. V gene TRBV5-6 combines with J gene TRBJ2-5, with D unresolved. The CDR3 has 11 amino acids. Deletions cut 3 bases from V and 1 base from J, with 1 base between. Germline V CDR1 and CDR2: SGHDT, YYEEEE. The CDR3 nucleotides are TGTGCCAGCAGCTCCCAAGAGACCCAGTACTTC. Protein: CASSSQETQYF. The entire variable domain, with the rest obtained from reference TRBV5-6 and TRBJ2-5, is as follows: DAGVTQSPTHLIKTRGQQVTLRCSPKSGHDTVSWYQQALGQGPQFIFQYYEEEERQRGNFPDRFSGHQFPNYSSELNVNALLLGDSALYLCASSSQETQYFGPGTRLLVL.

The rearrangement joins TRBV9 to TRBJ2-7; TRBD1 matches at 8 bases. The trim removed 3 bases at V and 0 bases at J, leaving 5 bases unmatched. The CDR3 has 15 amino acids. Germline CDR1 and CDR2: SGDLS and YYNGEE. The CDR3 reads CASSANDRGSYEQYF. Written as DNA, the CDR3 is TGTGCCAGCAGCGCGAACGACAGGGGCTCCTACGAGCAGTACTTC. The complete variable domain, with remaining parts taken from reference TRBV9 and TRBJ2-7, reads DSGVTQTPKHLITATGQRVTLRCSPRSGDLSVYWYQQSLDQGLQFLIQYYNGEERAKGNILERFSAQQFPDLHSELNLSSLELGDSALYFCASSANDRGSYEQYFGPGTRLTVT.

The chain uses TRBV11-3 and TRBJ2-3; possibly TRBD2 for D (6 bases). V gave up 5 bases and J gave up 0 bases, with 9 bases separating them. Germline V gene data show CDR1 as SGHNT and CDR2 as YENEEA. This CDR3 contains 14 residues. This CDR3 reads CASSLTSSTDTQYF. CDR3 nucleotides: TGTGCCAGCAGCCTGACTAGTAGCACAGATACGCAGTATTTT.

V and J are TRBV2 and TRBJ1-1; 9 bases map to TRBD1. Germline loops: CDR1 SNHLY, CDR2 FYNNEI. The trim removed 4 bases at V and 5 bases at J, leaving 5 bases unmatched. The CDR3 runs 14 residues. The CDR3 loop reads CASSGRDRVTEAFF. In nucleotides, the CDR3 is TGTGCCAGCAGTGGCCGGGACAGGGTAACTGAAGCTTTCTTT.